This record covers a single T cell receptor beta chain. Antigen specificity is unknown. The sequenced template was cDNA made from the entire isolated RNA. It was found that naive, central memory and regulatory T cell samples averaged about 3.57 million reads. Sequenced by immunoSEQ multiplex PCR; TCRdb stores in-frame clones only, minus some. This sample has some 170,000 clones, with 50% to 70% found just once. This CDR3 is 15 amino acids long. Per germline, CDR1 SGHDN and CDR2 FVKESK. V dropped 4 bases and J dropped 4 bases, with 16 bases sitting between them. This sample was taken from a study of beta chain features in type 1 diabetes. Study-wide results and caveats: Within each of all four CD4+ subsets, Type 1 diabetes patients had TCRB CDR3s that were moderately but significantly shorter. PCR might favor shorter templates, equally in patients and controls.

Sequences were obtained from naive CD4+ T cells from blood. This clonotype originated in a man aged 25 to 40 with type 1 diabetes. This chain uses TRBV14 with TRBJ1-2; no firm D call. CDR3 region: CASSPQTIGGYGYTF. CDR3 sequence (DNA): TGTGCCAGCAGCCCTCAAACCATAGGAGGCTATGGCTACACCTTC.